Sequencing of this T cell receptor beta chain was carried out in a study of cytomegalovirus exposure and HLA in healthy donors. The V segment lost 6 bases and the J segment 0 bases; nucleotides outside the gene matches: 12. Germline CDR1 SNHLY, CDR2 FYNNEI. CDR3 size: 18 residues. This PCR relied on a set of 60 Vbeta primers and 13 Jbeta primers. TCRdb keeps only in-frame clones here, not all; method: immunoSEQ multiplex PCR. Recorded for this sample: about 150,000 clones. The sequence derives from a man aged 30 to 45 in good health and CMV-seronegative. Source material: PBMCs. The rearrangement links TRBV2 to TRBJ1-4, with 8 bases matching TRBD1. The CDR3 bases are TGTGCCAGCAGGGAATGGCAGGGGGCCGATACAACTAATGAAAAACTGTTTTTT. It codes for CASREWQGADTTNEKLFF.